This T cell receptor (beta chain) is from a study of CD8+CD57+ T cells in acquired aplastic anemia. At the level of the study: 3.2 ug was the average amount of DNA from sorted CD4+ and CD8+ cells.

This clonotype was counted ten times or more. Genomic DNA served as template for TCR beta VDJ and CDR3 profiling. TCRdb reprocessed the reads via MiXCR and lists one record per CDR3 protein. The sample holds around 170,000 distinct CDR3 sequences, about 60% seen once. Germline CDR1 reads LNHDA; CDR2 reads SQIVND (reference sequence). CDR3 length equals 14 residues. V gave up 3 bases and J gave up 5 bases, with 14 bases separating them. This chain links TRBV19 with TRBJ2-7; D may be TRBD2 (6 bases). Sequences were obtained from sorted CD4+, CD8+, or CD8+CD57+ T cells (not recorded which) from PBMCs. The TCR was taken from a human donor in good health. The CDR3 sequence: CASSILAGSHEQYF. In DNA form, the CDR3 reads TGTGCCAGTAGTATCTTGGCCGGGAGCCACGAGCAGTACTTC.